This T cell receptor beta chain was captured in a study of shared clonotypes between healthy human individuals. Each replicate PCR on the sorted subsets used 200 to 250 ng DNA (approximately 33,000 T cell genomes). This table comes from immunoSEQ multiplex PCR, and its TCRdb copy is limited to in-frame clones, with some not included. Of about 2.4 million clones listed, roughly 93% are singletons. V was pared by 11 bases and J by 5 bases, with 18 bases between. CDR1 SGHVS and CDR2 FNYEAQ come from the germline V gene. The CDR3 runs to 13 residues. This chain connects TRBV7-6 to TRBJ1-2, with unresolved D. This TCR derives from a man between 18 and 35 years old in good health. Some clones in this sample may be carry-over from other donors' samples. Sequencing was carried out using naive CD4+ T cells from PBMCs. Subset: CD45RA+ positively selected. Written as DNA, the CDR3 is TGTGCCGTACCTAAAGAGGGAATGTATGGCTACACCTTC. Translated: CAVPKEGMYGYTF.